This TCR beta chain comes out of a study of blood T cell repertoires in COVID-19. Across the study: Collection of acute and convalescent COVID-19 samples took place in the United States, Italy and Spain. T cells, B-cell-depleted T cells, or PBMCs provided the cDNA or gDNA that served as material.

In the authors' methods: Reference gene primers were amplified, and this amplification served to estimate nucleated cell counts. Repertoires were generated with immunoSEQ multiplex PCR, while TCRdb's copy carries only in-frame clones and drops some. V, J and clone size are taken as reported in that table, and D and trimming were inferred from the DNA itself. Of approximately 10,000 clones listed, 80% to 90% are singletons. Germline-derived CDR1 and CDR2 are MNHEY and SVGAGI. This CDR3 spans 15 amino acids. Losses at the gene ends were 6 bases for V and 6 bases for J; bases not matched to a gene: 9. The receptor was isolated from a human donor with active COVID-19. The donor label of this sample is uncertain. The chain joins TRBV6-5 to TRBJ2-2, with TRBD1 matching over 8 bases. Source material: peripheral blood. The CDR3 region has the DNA TGTGCCAGCAGGGACAGGGTTACAAACCCCGGGGAGCTGTTTTTT. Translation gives CASRDRVTNPGELFF.